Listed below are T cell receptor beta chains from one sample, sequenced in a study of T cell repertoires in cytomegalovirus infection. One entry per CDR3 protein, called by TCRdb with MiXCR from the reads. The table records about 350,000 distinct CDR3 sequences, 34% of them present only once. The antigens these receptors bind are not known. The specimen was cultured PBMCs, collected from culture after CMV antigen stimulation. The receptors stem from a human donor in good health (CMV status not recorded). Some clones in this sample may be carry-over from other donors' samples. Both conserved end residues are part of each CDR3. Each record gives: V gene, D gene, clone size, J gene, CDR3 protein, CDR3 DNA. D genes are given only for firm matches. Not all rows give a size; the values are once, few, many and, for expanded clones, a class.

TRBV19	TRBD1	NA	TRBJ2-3	CASSIGQELDTQYF	TGTGCCAGTAGTATTGGACAGGAATTAGATACGCAGTATTTT
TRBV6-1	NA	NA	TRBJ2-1	CASRTFLGGRDNEQFF	TGTGCCAGCAGGACCTTTTTGGGGGGGCGCGACAATGAGCAGTTCTTC
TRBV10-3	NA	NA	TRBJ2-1	CAIRGTSGDEQFF	TGTGCCATCAGAGGGACTTCGGGGGATGAGCAGTTCTTC
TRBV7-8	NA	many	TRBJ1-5	CASSSRGVEGKLSNQPQHF	TGTGCCAGCAGCTCTCGTGGGGTGGAGGGAAAGTTGAGCAATCAGCCCCAGCATTTT
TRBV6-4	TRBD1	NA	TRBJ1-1	CASSDSPGGTEAFF	TGTGCCAGCAGTGACTCGCCAGGGGGCACTGAAGCTTTCTTT
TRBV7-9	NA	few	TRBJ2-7	CASSSLLGRGQGYEQYF	TGTGCCAGCAGCTCCCTACTTGGTAGGGGTCAAGGCTACGAGCAGTACTTC
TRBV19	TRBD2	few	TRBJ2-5	CASSSGLAGPYQETQYF	TGTGCCAGTAGTTCAGGACTAGCGGGACCTTACCAAGAGACCCAGTACTTC
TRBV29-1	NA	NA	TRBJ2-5	CSVDTGTLGETQYF	TGCAGCGTTGATACCGGGACCCTGGGGGAGACCCAGTACTTC
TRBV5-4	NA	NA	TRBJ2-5	CASSRGNLQETQYF	TGTGCCAGCAGCCGAGGGAACTTACAAGAGACCCAGTACTTC
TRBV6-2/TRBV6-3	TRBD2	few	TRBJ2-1	CASSFGTSSNEQFF	TGTGCCAGCAGTTTTGGGACTAGCAGTAATGAGCAGTTCTTC
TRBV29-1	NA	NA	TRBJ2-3	CSCLGVYGTDTQYF	TGCAGCTGTTTGGGAGTCTACGGAACAGATACGCAGTATTTT
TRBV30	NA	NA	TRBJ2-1	CAWSVLFNEQFF	TGTGCCTGGAGTGTACTTTTCAATGAGCAGTTCTTC
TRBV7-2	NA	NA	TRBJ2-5	CASSLSGSETQYF	TGTGCCAGCAGCTTGTCGGGCAGTGAGACCCAGTACTTC
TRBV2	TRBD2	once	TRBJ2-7	CASMILAASTYEQYF	TGTGCCAGCATGATTCTAGCGGCCTCCACCTACGAGCAGTACTTC
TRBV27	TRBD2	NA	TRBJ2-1	CASSLHRGLAGGLSSYNEQFF	TGTGCCAGCAGTTTGCACCGGGGACTAGCGGGAGGGCTCAGCTCCTACAATGAGCAGTTCTTC
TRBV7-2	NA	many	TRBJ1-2	CASSLAFAYKGYGYTF	TGTGCCAGCAGCTTAGCGTTTGCATATAAGGGCTATGGCTACACCTTC
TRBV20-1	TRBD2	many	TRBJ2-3	CSAKPSGSTDTQYF	TGCAGTGCTAAGCCTAGCGGGAGCACAGATACGCAGTATTTT
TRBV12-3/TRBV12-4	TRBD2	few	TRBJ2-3	CASSLGLEITDTQYF	TGTGCCAGCAGCCTGGGACTAGAAATCACAGATACGCAGTATTTT
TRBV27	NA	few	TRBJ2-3	CASSFRESTQYF	TGTGCCAGCAGTTTTCGGGAGTCTACGCAGTATTTT
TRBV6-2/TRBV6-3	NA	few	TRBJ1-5	CASSSGHRAQHF	TGTGCCAGCAGCTCGGGACACCGAGCCCAGCATTTT
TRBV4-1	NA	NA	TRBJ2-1	CASSQKLGTNEQFF	TGCGCCAGCAGCCAAAAACTAGGGACCAATGAGCAGTTCTTC
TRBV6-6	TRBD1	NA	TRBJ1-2	CASSETGNYGYTF	TGTGCCAGCAGTGAGACAGGGAACTATGGCTACACCTTC
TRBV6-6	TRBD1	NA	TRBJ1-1	CASSQGQGSDTEAFF	TGTGCCAGCAGTCAAGGACAGGGAAGTGACACTGAAGCTTTCTTT
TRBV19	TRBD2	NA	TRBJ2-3	CASSPGLAGTQYF	TGTGCCAGTTCGCCGGGACTAGCTGGTACGCAGTATTTT
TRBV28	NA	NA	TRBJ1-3	CASSFEGFSGNTIYF	TGTGCCAGCAGCTTCGAGGGGTTTTCTGGAAACACCATATATTTT
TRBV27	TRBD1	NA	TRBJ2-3	CASSLLQGRRANTQYF	TGTGCCAGCAGTTTACTACAGGGGCGACGGGCAAATACGCAGTATTTT
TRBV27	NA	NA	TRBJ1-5	CASSLSRGNNQPQHF	TGTGCCAGCAGTTTGAGCAGGGGTAACAATCAGCCCCAGCATTTT
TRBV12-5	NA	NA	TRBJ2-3	CASGLVVSLYTDTQYF	TGTGCTAGTGGTTTGGTAGTTTCCCTATACACAGATACGCAGTATTTT